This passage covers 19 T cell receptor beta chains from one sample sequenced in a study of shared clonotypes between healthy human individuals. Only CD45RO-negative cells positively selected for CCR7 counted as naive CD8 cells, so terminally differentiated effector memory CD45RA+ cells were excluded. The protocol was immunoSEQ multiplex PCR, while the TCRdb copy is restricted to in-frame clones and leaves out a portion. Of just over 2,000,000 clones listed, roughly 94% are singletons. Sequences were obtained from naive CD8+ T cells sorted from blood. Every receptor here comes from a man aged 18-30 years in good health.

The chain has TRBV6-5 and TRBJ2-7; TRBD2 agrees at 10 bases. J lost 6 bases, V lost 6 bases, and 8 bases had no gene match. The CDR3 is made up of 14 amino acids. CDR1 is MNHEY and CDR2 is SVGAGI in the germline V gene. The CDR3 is CASSLLLAGGEQYF. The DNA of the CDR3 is TGTGCCAGCAGCCTACTTTTAGCGGGAGGCGAGCAGTACTTC.

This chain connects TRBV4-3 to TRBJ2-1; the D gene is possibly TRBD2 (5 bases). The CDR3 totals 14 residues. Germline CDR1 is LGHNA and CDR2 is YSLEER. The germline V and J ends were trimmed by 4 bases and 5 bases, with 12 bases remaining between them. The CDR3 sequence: CASSLLSTNNEQFF. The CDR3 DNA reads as TGCGCCAGCAGCCTCCTTTCGACTAACAATGAGCAGTTCTTC.

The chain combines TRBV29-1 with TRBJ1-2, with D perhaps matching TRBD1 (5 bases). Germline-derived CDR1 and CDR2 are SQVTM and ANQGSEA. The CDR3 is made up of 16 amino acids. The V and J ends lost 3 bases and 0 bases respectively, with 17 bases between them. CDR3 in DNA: TGCAGCGTTGAGGATCCCGGGACGAAAGCTAACTATGGCTACACCTTC. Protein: CSVEDPGTKANYGYTF. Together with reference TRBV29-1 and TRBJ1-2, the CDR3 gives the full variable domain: SAVISQKPSRDICQRGTSLTIQCQVDSQVTMMFWYRQQPGQSLTLIATANQGSEATYESGFVIDKFPISRPNLTFSTLTVSNMSPEDSSIYLCSVEDPGTKANYGYTFGSGTRLTVV.

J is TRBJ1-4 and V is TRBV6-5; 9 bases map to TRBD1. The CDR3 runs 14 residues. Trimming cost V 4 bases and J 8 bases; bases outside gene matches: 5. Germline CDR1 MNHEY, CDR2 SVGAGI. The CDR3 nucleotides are TGTGCCAGCAGTTGGACAGGGGAGGTAGAAAAACTGTTTTTT. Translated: CASSWTGEVEKLFF.

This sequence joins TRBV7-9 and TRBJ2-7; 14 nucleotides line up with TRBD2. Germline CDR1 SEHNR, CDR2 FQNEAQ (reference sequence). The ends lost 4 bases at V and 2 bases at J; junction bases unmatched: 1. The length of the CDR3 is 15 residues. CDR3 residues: CASSSTSGGAYEQYF. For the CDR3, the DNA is TGTGCCAGCAGCTCGACTAGCGGGGGGGCCTACGAGCAGTACTTC.

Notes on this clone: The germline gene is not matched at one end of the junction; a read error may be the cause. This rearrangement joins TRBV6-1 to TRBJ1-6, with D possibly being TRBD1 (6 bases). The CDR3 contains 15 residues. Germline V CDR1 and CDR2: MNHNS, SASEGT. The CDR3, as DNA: TGTGCCAGCAGAGAAGGGGGGGGGCTCAATTCACCCCTCCACTTT. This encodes CASREGGGLNSPLHF.

The CDR3 protein is CASSPTGTDEQYF. Written as DNA, the CDR3 is TGTGCCAGCAGCCCGACAGGTACCGACGAGCAGTACTTC. The chain carries TRBV28 and TRBJ2-7, with a tentative D call TRBD1 (6 bases). The CDR3 totals 13 residues. V lost 6 bases and J 5 bases, leaving 14 bases between the germline ends. Germline lookup yields CDR1 MDHEN and CDR2 SYDVKM.

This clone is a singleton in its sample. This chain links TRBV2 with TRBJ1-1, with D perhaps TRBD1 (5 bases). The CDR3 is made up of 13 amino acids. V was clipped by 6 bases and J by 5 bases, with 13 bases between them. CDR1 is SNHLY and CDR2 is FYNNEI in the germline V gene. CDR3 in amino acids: CASSGGGSTEAFF. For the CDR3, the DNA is TGTGCCAGCAGCGGTGGGGGAAGTACTGAAGCTTTCTTT.

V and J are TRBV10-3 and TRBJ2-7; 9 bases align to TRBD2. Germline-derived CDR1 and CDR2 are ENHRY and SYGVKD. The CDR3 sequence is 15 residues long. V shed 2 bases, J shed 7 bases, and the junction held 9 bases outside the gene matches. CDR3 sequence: CAISEIPSGNFEQYF. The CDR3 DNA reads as TGTGCCATCAGTGAGATTCCTAGCGGGAATTTTGAGCAGTACTTC.

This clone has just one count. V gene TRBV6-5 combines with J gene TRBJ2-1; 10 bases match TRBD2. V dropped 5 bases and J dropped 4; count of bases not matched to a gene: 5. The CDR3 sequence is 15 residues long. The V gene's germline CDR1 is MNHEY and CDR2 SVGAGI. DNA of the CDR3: TGTGCCAGCAGTCACGTAGCGGGAGGTTACAATGAGCAGTTCTTC. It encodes CASSHVAGGYNEQFF.

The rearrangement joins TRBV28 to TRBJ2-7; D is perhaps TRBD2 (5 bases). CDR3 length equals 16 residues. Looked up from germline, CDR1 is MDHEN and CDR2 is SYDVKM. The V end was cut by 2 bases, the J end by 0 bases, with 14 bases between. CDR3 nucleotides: TGTGCCAGCAGTTTAACCGGGAACGGACCCTCCTACGAGCAGTACTTC. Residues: CASSLTGNGPSYEQYF.

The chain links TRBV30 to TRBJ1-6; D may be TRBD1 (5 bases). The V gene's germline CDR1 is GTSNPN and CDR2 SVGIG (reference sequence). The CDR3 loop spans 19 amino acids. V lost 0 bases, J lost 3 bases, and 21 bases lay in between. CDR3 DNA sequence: TGTGCCTGGAGTGTACCGATAGGGGAGGGGATCCACTATAATTCACCCCTCCACTTT. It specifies CAWSVPIGEGIHYNSPLHF. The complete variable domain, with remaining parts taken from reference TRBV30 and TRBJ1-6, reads SQTIHQWPATLVQPVGSPLSLECTVEGTSNPNLYWYRQAAGRGLQLLFYSVGIGQISSEVPQNLSASRPQDRQFILSSKKLLLSDSGFYLCAWSVPIGEGIHYNSPLHFGNGTRLTVT.

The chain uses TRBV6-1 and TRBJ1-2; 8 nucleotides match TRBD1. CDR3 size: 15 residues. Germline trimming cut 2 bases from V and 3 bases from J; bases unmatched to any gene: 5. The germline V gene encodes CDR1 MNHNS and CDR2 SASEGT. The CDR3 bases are TGTGCCAGCAGTGAATCAGGGGGCGAAGACTATGGCTACACCTTC. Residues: CASSESGGEDYGYTF.

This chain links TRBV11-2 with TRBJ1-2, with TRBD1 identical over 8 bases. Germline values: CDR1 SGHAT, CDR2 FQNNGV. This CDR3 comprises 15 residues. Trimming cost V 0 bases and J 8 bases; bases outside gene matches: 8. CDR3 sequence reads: CASSLEVTGDKGYTF. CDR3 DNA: TGTGCCAGCAGCTTAGAAGTGACAGGGGATAAAGGCTACACCTTC.

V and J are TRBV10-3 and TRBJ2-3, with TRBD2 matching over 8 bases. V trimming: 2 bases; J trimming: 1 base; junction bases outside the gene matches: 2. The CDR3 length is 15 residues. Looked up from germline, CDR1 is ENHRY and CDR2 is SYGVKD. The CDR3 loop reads CAISEQLAGTDTQYF. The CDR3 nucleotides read TGTGCCATCAGTGAGCAACTAGCGGGCACAGATACGCAGTATTTT.

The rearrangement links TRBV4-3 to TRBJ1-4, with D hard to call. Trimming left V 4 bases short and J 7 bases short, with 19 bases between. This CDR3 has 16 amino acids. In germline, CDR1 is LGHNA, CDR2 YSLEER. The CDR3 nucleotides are TGCGCCAGCAGCCTCCTTACCGGGCAAGGGAGTGAAAAACTGTTTTTT. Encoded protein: CASSLLTGQGSEKLFF.

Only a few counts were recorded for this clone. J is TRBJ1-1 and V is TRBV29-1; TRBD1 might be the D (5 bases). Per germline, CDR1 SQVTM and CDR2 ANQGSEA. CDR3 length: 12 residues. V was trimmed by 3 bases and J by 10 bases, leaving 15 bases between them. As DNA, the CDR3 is TGCAGCGTTGAGTGGCAGGGTCAGGGAGCTTTCTTT. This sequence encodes CSVEWQGQGAFF. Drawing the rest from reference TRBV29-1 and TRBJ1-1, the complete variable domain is SAVISQKPSRDICQRGTSLTIQCQVDSQVTMMFWYRQQPGQSLTLIATANQGSEATYESGFVIDKFPISRPNLTFSTLTVSNMSPEDSSIYLCSVEWQGQGAFFGQGTRLTVV.

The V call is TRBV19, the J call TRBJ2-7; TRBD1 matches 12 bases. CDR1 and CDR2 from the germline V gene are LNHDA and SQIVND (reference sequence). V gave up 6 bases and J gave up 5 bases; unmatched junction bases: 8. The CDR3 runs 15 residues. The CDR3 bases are TGTGCCAGTAGCCCCGGGACAGGGGGCCGGAACGAGCAGTACTTC. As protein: CASSPGTGGRNEQYF.

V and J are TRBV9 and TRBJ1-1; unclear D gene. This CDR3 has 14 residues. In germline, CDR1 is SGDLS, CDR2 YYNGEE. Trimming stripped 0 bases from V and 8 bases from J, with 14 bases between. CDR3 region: CASSVGERIREAFF. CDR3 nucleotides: TGTGCCAGCAGCGTAGGGGAACGGATTAGGGAAGCTTTCTTT.